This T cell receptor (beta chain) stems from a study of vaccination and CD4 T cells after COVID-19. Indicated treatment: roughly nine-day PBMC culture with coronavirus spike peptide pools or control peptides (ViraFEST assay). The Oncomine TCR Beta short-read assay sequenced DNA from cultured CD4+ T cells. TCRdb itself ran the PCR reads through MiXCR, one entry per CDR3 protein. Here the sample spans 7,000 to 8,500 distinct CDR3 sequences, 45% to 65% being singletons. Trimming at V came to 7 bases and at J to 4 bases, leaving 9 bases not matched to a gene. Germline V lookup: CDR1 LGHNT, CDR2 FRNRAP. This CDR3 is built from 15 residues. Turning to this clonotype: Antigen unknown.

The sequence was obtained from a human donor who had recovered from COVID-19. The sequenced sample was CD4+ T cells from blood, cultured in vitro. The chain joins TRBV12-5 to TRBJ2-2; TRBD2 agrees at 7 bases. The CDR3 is CASVPSGVSTGELFF. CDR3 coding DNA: TGTGCTAGTGTACCCAGCGGGGTTAGCACCGGGGAGCTGTTTTTT.